These T cell receptor beta chains were read from a single sample in a study of OX40 agonist ivuxolimab in advanced cancers. Assay: immunoSEQ multiplex PCR; the TCRdb copy retains only in-frame clones and omits some. This sample has 20,000 or so clones, with around 82% found just once. The input for sequencing was CD4+ or CD8+ T cells sorted from blood, taken in a trial of the OX40 agonist ivuxolimab. These receptors originate from an adult with an advanced solid tumor such as melanoma, head and neck, liver or kidney cancer. Both conserved end residues are trimmed from each CDR3.

v_gene,j_gene,CDR3aa
TRBV4-3,-,ASSAHSGYEQY
TRBV11-2,TRBJ2-3,ASSLGEGTSTDTQY
TRBV28,TRBJ1-1,ASSLAGGHTEAF
TRBV7-3,TRBJ1-1,ASILGVNTEAF
TRBV6-5,TRBJ1-1,ASTNGHKAF
TRBV7-3,TRBJ2-6,ASSLTGSSGANVLT
TRBV30,TRBJ1-3,AWRPAGNTIY
TRBV6-1,TRBJ1-2,ASSEGGTGRDGYT
TRBV10-3,TRBJ2-3,ATTEGVGADTQY
TRBV5-4,TRBJ2-7,ASSLKGSSSYEQY
TRBV10-3,-,AISSRGQSMDEQY
TRBV4-3,TRBJ2-3,ASSQGMVDTQY
TRBV7-7,TRBJ2-1,ASSQGVQGYNEQF
TRBV18,TRBJ2-7,ASSPIGPPYEQY
TRBV6-5,TRBJ1-1,ASSYGRVGNTEAF
TRBV30,TRBJ2-7,AWSGDWAYEQY
TRBV29-1,TRBJ1-1,SVEEVARGLAF
TRBV7-9,TRBJ1-5,ASSLGTGGFQPQH
TRBV14,TRBJ2-3,ASSPGSPPFY
TRBV6-6,TRBJ2-7,ASRDQRGYEQY
TRBV30,TRBJ1-4,AWSLPGTGGKKLF
TRBV28,TRBJ2-5,ASSSRTLAGVGETQY
TRBV5-1,TRBJ2-7,ASSQGQGAYEQY
TRBV18,TRBJ2-7,ASSPPSLAGFHEQY
TRBV13,-,ASSSVRTGPTYEQY
TRBV4-2,-,ASSQAPGQGFFYEQY
TRBV9,TRBJ1-3,ASSEGTVPPGNTIY
TRBV6-6,TRBJ1-2,ASSYVGQNYGYT
TRBV5-4,TRBJ1-2,ASSFAGYYGGYT